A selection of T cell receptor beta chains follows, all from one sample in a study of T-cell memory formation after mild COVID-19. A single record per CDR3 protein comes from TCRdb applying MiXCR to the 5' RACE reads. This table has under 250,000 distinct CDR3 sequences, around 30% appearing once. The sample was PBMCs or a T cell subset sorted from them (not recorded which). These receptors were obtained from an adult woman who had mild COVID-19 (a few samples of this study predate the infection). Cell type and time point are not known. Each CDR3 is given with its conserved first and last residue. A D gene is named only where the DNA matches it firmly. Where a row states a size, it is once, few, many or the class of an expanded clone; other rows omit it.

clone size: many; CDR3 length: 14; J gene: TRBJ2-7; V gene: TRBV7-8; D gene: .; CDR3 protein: CASSPQGGPYEQYF; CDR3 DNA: TGTGCCAGCAGCCCACAGGGCGGACCCTACGAGCAGTACTTC
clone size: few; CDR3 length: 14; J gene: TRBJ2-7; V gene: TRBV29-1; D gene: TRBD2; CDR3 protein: CSVGGLAGAYEQYF; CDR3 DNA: TGCAGCGTTGGGGGGCTAGCGGGAGCCTACGAGCAGTACTTC
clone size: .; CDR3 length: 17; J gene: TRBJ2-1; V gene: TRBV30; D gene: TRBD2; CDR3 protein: CAWSVVERGLSYNEQFF; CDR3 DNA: TGTGCCTGGAGTGTGGTTGAGCGGGGACTCTCGTACAATGAGCAGTTCTTC
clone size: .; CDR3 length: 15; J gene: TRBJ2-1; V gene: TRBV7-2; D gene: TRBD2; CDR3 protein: CASSKTSGRANEQFF; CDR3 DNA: TGTGCCAGCAGCAAAACTAGCGGGAGGGCGAATGAGCAGTTCTTC
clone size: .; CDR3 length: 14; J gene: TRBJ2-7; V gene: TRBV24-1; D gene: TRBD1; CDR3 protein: CATSLGDSTYEQYF; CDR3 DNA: TGTGCCACCAGTCTGGGGGACAGCACCTACGAGCAGTACTTC
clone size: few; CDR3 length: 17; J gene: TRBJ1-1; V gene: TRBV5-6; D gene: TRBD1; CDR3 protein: CASSLRQGTRGETEAFF; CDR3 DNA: TGTGCCAGCAGCCTTAGACAGGGGACGCGGGGGGAGACTGAAGCTTTCTTT
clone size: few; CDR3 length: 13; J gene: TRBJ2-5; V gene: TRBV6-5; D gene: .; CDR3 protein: CASRGGLQETQYF; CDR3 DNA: TGTGCCAGCAGGGGAGGTTTGCAAGAGACCCAGTACTTC
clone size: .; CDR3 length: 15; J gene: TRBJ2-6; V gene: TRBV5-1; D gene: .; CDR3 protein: CASSLSWAGANVLTF; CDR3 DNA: TGCGCCAGCAGCTTATCTTGGGCCGGGGCCAACGTCCTGACTTTC
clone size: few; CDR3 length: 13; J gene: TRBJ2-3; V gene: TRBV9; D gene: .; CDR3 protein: CASSFLLWDTQYF; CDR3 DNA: TGTGCCAGCAGCTTCCTATTGTGGGATACGCAGTATTTT
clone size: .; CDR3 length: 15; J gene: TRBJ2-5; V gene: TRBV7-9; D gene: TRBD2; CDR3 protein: CASSLGGLAAKTQYF; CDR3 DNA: TGTGCCAGCAGCTTAGGTGGGCTAGCGGCAAAGACCCAGTACTTC
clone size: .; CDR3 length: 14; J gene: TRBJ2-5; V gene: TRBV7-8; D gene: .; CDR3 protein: CASSVSVEVETQYF; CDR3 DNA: TGTGCCAGCAGCGTGTCCGTAGAGGTTGAGACCCAGTACTTC
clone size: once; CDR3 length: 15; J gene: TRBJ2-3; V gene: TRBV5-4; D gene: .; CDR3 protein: CASSLDPQGMDTQYF; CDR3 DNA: TGTGCCAGCAGCTTGGACCCTCAGGGGATGGATACGCAGTATTTT
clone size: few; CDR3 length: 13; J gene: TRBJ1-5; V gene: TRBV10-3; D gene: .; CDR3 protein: CAISWQVSQPQHF; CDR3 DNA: TGTGCCATCAGCTGGCAGGTTAGTCAGCCCCAGCATTTT
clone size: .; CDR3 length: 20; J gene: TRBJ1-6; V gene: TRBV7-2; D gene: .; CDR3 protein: CASSSTGVSPGRSYNSPLHF; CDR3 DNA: TGTGCCAGCAGCTCTACCGGCGTATCCCCCGGTCGGTCCTATAATTCACCCCTCCACTTT
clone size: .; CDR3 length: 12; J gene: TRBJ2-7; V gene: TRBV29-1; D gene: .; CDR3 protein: CSVGYSPYEQYF; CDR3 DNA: TGCAGCGTTGGTTACAGCCCCTACGAGCAGTACTTC
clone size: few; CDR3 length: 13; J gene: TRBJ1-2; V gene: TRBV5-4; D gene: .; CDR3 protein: CASSPTDNYGYTF; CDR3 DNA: TGTGCCAGCAGCCCGACAGATAACTATGGCTACACCTTC
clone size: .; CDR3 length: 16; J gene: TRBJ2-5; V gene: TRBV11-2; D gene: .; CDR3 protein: CASSLAVSPVLETQYF; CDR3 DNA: TGTGCCAGCAGCTTAGCAGTTAGCCCGGTTTTGGAGACCCAGTACTTC
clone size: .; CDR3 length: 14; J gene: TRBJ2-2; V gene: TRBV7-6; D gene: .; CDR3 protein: CAVRGGVVTGELFF; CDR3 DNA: TGTGCCGTCAGGGGGGGAGTGGTCACCGGGGAGCTGTTTTTT
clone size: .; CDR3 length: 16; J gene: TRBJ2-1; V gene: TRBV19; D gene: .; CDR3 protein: CASSIPSIFGYNEQFF; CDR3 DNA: TGTGCCAGTAGTATCCCGAGTATCTTCGGCTACAATGAGCAGTTCTTC
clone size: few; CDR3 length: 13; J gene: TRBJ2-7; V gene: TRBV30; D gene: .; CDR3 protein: CAWRDTGSYEQYF; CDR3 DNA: TGTGCCTGGAGGGATACAGGCTCCTACGAGCAGTACTTC
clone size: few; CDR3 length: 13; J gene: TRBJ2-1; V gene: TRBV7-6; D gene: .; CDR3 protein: CASSFGGVNEQFF; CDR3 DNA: TGTGCCAGCAGCTTTGGCGGGGTCAATGAGCAGTTCTTC
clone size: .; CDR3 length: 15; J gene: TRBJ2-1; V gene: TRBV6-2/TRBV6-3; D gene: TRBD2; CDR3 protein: CASSYSSGGYNEQFF; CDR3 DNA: TGTGCCAGCAGTTACTCGAGCGGGGGCTACAATGAGCAGTTCTTC
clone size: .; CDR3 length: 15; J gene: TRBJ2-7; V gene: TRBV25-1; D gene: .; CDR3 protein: CASRAAGGSSYEQYF; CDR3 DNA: TGTGCCAGCAGGGCAGCAGGGGGGAGCTCCTACGAGCAGTACTTC
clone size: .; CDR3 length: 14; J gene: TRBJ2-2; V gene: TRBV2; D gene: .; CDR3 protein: CASSYRANTGELFF; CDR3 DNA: TGTGCCAGCAGTTACAGGGCGAACACCGGGGAGCTGTTTTTT
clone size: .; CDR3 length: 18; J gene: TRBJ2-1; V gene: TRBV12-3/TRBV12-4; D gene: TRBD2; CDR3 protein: CASSGLAGGPQSGNEQFF; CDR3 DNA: TGTGCCAGCAGTGGACTAGCGGGAGGGCCTCAGTCGGGCAATGAGCAGTTCTTC
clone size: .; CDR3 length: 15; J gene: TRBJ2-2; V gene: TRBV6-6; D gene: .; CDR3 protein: CASSYNLGKTGELFF; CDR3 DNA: TGTGCCAGCAGTTACAATTTGGGGAAAACCGGGGAGCTGTTTTTT
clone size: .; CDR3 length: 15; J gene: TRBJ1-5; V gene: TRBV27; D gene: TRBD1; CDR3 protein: CASASGTGVWQPQHF; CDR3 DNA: TGTGCCAGCGCATCCGGGACAGGGGTTTGGCAGCCCCAGCATTTT
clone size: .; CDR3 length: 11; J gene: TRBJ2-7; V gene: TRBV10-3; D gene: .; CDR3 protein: CAISEGSQAYF; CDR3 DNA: TGTGCCATCAGTGAAGGTAGTCAAGCGTACTTC
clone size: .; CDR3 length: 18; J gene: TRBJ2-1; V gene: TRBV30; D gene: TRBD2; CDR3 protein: CAWSVRLASLLIDNEQFF; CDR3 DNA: TGTGCCTGGAGTGTTAGACTAGCCAGCCTCTTAATCGACAATGAGCAGTTCTTC
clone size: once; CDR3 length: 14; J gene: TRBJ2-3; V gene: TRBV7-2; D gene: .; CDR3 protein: CASSYKGFADTQYF; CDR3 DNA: TGTGCCAGCAGCTACAAGGGTTTTGCAGATACGCAGTATTTT
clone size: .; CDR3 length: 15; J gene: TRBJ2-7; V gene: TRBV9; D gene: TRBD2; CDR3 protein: CASSPGTSGGYEQYF; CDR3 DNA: TGTGCCAGCAGCCCAGGGACTAGCGGAGGCTACGAGCAGTACTTC
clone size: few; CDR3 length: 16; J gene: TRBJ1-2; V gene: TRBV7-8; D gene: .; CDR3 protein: CASSLDYPGQNYGYTF; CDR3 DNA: TGTGCCAGCAGCTTAGATTATCCGGGGCAAAACTATGGCTACACCTTC
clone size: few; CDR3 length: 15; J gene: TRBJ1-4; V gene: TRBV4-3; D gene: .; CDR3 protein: CASRERAATNEKLFF; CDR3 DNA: TGCGCCAGCAGGGAAAGGGCCGCAACTAATGAAAAACTGTTTTTT
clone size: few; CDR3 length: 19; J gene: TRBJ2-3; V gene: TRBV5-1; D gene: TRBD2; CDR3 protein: CASSLWTSGGRRGTDTQYF; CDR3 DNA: TGCGCCAGCAGCTTGTGGACTAGCGGGGGGCGACGGGGGACAGATACGCAGTATTTT
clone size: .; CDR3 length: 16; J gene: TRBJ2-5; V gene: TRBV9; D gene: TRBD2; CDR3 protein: CASSVSSGSTLETQYF; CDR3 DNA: TGTGCCAGCAGCGTAAGCAGCGGGAGTACATTGGAGACCCAGTACTTC
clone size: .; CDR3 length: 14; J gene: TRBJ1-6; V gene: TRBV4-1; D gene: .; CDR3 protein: CASSSWEDNSPLHF; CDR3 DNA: TGCGCCAGCAGCTCCTGGGAGGATAATTCACCCCTCCACTTT
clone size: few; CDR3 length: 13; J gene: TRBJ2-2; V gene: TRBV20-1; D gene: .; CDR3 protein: CSARGGTPGELFF; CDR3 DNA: TGCAGTGCTAGAGGGGGGACTCCCGGGGAGCTGTTTTTT
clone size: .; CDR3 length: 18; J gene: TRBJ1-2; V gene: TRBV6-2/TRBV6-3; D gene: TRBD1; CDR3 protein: CASSPRATTGDVGYGYTF; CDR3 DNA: TGTGCCAGCAGTCCCCGGGCGACGACAGGGGACGTCGGCTATGGCTACACCTTC
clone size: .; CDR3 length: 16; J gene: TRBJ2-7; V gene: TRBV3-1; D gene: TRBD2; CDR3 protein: CASSPIAGAGPYEQYF; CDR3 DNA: TGTGCCAGCAGCCCCATCGCAGGAGCGGGACCCTACGAGCAGTACTTC
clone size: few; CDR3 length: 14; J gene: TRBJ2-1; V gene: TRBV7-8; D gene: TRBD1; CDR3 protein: CASSLIDRGNEQFF; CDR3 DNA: TGTGCCAGCAGCTTAATAGACAGGGGCAATGAGCAGTTCTTC